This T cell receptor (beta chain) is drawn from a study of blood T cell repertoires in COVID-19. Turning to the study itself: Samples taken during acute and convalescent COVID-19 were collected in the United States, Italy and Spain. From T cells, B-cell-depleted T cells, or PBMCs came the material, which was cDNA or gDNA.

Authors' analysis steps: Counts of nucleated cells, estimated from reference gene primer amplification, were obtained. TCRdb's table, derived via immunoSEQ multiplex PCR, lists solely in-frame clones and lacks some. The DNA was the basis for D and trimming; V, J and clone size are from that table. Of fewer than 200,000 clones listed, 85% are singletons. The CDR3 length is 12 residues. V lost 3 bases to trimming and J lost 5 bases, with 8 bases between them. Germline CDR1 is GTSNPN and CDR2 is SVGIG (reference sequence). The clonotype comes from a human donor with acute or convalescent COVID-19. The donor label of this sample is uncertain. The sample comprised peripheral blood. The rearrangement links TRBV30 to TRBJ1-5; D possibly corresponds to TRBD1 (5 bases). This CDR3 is CAWSPGYQPQHF. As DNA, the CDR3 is TGTGCCTGGAGCCCAGGGTATCAGCCCCAGCATTTT.